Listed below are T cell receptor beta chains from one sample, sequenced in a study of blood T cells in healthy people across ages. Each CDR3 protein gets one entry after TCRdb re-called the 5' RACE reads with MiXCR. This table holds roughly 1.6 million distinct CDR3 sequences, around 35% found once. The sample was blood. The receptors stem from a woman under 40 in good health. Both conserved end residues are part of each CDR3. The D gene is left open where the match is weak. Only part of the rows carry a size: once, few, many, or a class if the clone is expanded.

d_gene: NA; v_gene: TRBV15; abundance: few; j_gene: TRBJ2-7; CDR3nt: TGTGCCACCAGCAGTCGAGGAGTCGAGCAGTACTTC; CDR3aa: CATSSRGVEQYF
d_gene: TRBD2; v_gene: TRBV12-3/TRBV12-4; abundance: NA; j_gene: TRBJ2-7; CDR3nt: TGTGCCAGCAGTCCACTAGCGGGAGGGCCTATCGAGCAGTACTTC; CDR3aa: CASSPLAGGPIEQYF
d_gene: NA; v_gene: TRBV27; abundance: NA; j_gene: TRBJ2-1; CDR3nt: NA; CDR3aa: CASSLAVDSGSYEQFF
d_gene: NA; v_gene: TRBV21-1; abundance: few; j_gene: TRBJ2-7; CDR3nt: TGTGCCAGCCCGGGGGGATGTCGGGAAGAGCAGTACTTC; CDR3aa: CASPGGCREEQYF
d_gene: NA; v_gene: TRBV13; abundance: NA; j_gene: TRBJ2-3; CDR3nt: TGTGCCAGCAACTACCTAGTCACAGATACGCAGTATTTT; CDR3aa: CASNYLVTDTQYF
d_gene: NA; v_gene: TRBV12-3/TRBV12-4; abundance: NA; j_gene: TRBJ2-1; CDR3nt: TGTGCCAGCAGTTTTGGGCACGCGCTATACAATGAGCAGTTCTTC; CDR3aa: CASSFGHALYNEQFF
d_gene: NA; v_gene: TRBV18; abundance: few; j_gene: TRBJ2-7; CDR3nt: TGTGCCAGCTCACCACAGGTACAGTCCTACGAGCAGTACTTC; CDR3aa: CASSPQVQSYEQYF
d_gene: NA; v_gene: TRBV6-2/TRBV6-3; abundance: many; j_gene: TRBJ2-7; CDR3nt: TGTGCCAGCAGTTACTCCCAAACCTACGAGCAGTACTTC; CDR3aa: CASSYSQTYEQYF
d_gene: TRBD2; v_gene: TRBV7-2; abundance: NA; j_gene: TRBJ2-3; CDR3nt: TGTGCCAGCAGCTTAGCGCCGGGAGGGAACACAGATACGCAGTATTTT; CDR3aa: CASSLAPGGNTDTQYF
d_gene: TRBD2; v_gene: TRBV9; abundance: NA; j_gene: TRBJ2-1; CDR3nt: TGTGCCAGCGGCCGCGGGAGGGAGAATGAGCAGTTCTTC; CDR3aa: CASGRGRENEQFF
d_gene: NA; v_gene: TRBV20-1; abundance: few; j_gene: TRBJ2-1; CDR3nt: TGCAGTGCTAAGATCTACTGGGGGAACAATGAGCAGTTCTTC; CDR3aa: CSAKIYWGNNEQFF
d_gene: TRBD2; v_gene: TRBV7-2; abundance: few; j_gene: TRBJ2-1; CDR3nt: TGTGCCAGCAGCCCATCTAGCGGGAGGGCCGGTGAGCAGTTCTTC; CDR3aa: CASSPSSGRAGEQFF